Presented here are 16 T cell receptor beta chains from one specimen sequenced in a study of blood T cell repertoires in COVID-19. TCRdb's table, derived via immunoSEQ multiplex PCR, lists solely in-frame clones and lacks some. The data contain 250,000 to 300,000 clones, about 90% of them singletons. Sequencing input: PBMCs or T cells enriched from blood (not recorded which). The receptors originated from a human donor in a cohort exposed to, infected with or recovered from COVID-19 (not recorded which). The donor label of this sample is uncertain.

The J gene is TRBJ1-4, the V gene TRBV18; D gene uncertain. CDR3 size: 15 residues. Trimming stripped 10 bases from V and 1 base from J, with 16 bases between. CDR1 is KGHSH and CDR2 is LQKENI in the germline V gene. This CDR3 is CATQGGLRTNEKLFF. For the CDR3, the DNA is TGTGCCACCCAAGGAGGACTGAGAACTAATGAAAAACTGTTTTTT.

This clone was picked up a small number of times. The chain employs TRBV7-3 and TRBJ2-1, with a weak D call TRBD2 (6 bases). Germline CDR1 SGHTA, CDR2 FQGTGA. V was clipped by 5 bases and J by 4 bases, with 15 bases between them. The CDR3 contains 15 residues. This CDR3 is CASSASARPYNEQFF. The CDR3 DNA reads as TGTGCCAGCAGCGCTAGCGCGAGACCTTACAATGAGCAGTTCTTC.

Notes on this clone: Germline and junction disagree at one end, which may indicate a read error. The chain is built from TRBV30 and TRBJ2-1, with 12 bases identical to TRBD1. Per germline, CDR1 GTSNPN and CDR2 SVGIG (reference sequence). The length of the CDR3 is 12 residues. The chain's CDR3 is CAWSVRDRGQVF. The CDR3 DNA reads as TGTGCCTGGAGTGTGAGGGACAGGGGGCAGGTCTTC.

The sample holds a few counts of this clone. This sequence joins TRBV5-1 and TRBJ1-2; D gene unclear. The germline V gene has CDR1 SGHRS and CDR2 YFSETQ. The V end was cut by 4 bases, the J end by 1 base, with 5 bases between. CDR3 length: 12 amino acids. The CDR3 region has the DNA TGCGCCAGCAGCGCGGTTAACTATGGCTACACCTTC. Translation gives CASSAVNYGYTF.

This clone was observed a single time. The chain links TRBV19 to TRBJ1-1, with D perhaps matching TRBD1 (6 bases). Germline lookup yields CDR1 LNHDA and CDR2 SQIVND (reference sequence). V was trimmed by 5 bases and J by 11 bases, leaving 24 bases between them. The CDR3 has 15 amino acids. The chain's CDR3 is CASSPDSRVFFTAFF. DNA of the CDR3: TGTGCCAGTAGTCCGGACAGCCGCGTTTTTTTCACGGCTTTCTTT.

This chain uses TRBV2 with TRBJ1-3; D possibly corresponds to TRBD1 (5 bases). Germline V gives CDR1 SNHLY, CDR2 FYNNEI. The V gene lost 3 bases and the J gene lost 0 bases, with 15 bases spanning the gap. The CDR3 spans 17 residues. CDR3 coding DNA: TGTGCCAGCAGTGACTGGCGGGGCCGGGGCTCTGGAAACACCATATATTTT. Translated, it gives CASSDWRGRGSGNTIYF.

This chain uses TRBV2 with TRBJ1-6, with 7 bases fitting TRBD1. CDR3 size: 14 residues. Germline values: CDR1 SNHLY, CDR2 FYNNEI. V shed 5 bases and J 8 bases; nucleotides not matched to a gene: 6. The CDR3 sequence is CASSPDRVDSPLHF. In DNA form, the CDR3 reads TGTGCCAGCAGTCCAGACAGGGTGGATTCACCCCTCCACTTT.

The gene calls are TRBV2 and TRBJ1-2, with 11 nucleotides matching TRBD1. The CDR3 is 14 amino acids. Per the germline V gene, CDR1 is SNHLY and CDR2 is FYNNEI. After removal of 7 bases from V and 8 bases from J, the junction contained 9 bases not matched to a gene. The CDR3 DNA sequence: TGTGCCAGCACCTTGGGACAGGGGGTAGGAGGCTACACCTTC. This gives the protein CASTLGQGVGGYTF. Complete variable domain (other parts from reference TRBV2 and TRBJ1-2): EPEVTQTPSHQVTQMGQEVILRCVPISNHLYFYWYRQILGQKVEFLVSFYNNEISEKSEIFDDQFSVERPDGSNFTLKIRSTKLEDSAMYFCASTLGQGVGGYTFGSGTRLTVV.

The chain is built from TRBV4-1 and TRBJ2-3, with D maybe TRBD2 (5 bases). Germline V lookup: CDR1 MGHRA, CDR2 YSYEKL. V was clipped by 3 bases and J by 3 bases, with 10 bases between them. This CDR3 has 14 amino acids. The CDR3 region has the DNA TGCGCCAGCAGCCAGTCTTCGGGGACAGATACGCAGTATTTT. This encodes CASSQSSGTDTQYF.

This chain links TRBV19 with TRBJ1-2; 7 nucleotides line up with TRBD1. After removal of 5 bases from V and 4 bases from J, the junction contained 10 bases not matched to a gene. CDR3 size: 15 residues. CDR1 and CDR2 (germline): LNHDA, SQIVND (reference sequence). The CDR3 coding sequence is TGTGCCAGTAGTCTAGGACAGGCAACGCCCTATGGCTACACCTTC. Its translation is CASSLGQATPYGYTF. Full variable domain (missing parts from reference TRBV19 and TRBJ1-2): DGGITQSPKYLFRKEGQNVTLSCEQNLNHDAMYWYRQDPGQGLRLIYYSQIVNDFQKGDIAEGYSVSREKKESFPLTVTSAQKNPTAFYLCASSLGQATPYGYTFGSGTRLTVV.

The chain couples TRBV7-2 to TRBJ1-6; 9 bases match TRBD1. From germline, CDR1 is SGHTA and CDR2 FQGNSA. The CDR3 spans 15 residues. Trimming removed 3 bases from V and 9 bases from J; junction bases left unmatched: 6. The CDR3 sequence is CASSFKQGASSPLHF. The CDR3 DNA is TGTGCCAGCAGCTTTAAACAGGGGGCTTCTTCACCCCTCCACTTT.

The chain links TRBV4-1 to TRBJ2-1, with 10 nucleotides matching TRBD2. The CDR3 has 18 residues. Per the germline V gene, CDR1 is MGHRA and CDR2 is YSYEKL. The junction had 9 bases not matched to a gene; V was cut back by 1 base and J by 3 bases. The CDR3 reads CASSQGPLAGVLYNEQFF. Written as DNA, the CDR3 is TGCGCCAGCAGCCAAGGACCCCTAGCGGGGGTACTCTACAATGAGCAGTTCTTC.

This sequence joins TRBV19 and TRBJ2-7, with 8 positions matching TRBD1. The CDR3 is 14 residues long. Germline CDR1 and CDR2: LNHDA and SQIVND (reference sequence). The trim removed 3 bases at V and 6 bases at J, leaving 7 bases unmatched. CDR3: CASSIRTGLAEQYF. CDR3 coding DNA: TGTGCCAGTAGTATCCGGACAGGGCTGGCCGAGCAGTACTTC. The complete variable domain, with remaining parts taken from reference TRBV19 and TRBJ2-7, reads DGGITQSPKYLFRKEGQNVTLSCEQNLNHDAMYWYRQDPGQGLRLIYYSQIVNDFQKGDIAEGYSVSREKKESFPLTVTSAQKNPTAFYLCASSIRTGLAEQYFGPGTRLTVT.

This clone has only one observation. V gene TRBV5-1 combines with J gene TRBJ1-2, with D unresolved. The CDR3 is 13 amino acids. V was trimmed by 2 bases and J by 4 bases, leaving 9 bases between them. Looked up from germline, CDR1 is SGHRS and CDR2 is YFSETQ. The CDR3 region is CASSLLQTYGYTF. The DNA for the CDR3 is TGCGCCAGCAGCTTATTACAGACCTATGGCTACACCTTC.

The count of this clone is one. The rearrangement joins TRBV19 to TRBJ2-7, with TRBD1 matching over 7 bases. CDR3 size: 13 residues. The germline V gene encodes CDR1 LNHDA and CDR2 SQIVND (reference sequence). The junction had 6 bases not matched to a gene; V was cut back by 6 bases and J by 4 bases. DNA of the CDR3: TGTGCCAGTAGACGGGACAGCTCGTACGAGCAGTACTTC. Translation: CASRRDSSYEQYF.

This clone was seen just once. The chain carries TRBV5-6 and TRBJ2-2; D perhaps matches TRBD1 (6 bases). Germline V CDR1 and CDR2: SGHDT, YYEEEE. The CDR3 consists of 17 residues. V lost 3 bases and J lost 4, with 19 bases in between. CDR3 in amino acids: CASSSTGNGPPTGELFF. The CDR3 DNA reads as TGTGCCAGCAGCTCAACAGGGAACGGGCCTCCCACCGGGGAGCTGTTTTTT.